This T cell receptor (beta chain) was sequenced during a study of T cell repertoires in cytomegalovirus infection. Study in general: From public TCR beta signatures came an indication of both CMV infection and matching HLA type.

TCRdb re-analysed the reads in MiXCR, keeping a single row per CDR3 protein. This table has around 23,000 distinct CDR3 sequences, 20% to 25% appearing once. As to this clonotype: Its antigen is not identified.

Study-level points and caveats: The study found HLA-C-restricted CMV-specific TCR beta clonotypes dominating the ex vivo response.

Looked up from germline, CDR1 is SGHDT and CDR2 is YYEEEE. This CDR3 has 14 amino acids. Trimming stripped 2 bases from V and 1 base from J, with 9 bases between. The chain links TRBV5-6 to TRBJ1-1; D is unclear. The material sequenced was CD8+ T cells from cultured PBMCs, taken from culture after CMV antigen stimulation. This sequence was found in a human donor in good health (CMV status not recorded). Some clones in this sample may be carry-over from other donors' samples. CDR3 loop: CASSFPGENTEAFF. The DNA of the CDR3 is TGTGCCAGCAGCTTCCCCGGTGAGAACACTGAAGCTTTCTTT.